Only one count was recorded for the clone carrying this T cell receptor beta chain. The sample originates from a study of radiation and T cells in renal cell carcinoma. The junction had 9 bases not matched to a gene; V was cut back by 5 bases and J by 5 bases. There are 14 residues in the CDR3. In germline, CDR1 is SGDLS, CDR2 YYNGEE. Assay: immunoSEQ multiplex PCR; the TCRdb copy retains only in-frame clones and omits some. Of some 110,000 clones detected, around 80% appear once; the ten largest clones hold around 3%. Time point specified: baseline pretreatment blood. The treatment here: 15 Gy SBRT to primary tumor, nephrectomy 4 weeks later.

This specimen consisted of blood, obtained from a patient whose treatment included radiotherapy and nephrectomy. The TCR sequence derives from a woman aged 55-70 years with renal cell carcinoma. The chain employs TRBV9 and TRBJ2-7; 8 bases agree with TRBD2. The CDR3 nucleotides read TGTGCCAGCAGTAAGGGACTAGGCTTCGACGAGCAGTACTTC. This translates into CASSKGLGFDEQYF.